The following is a T cell receptor beta chain sequence with its context. This clonotype was seen repeatedly, ten times or more. Its recognized antigen is unknown. There are no base qualities to consult, and no much larger clone falls within one base. TCR beta CDR3 regions were amplified from RNA transcripts. For the first round of RT-PCR on the TCR CDR3, the HTBI primer set was used together with the Qiagen OneStep RT-PCR kit. A second multiplex PCR round built the libraries, followed by size selection and purification. The libraries were sequenced on an Illumina HiSeq2000 using paired-end 100 bp reads. Per the source publication's procedure: SOAPnuke was used to process the raw data, with reads discarded if the reads contained adapters or uncalled bases, had a mean Phred below 15, or lacked an exact constant-primer or identifier match. COPE v1.2.5 was used to merge the high-quality paired reads, and each unique nucleotide sequence was defined as a clonotype. Clonotypes were aligned to IMGT TRBV, TRBD and TRBJ reference segments using MiTCR v1.1. The analysis was restricted to V-J combinations with a frequency above 0.0001, which together covered 98% to 99.2% of the repertoires. A TCS score was defined as the ratio between F50 (clonal expansion) and ExV (chaos), using BLOSUM62-based TCRdist between CDR3 peptides within each V-J. Welch's t-statistics and random forest reduced roughly 540 V-J features to about 13, which were used in a naive Bayes classifier (R e1071). TCRdb applied fastp at Q25 and MiXCR to the public reads, then kept only in-frame beta chains. Identical CDR3 protein sequences are pooled into one entry, listed with their most common genes and DNA. The V and J calls and clone size are TCRdb's, not the authors'. The sample table holds 300,000 or so distinct CDR3 sequences, of which 15% to 20% were seen once. 49% of the sample goes to the ten largest clones.

The record originates from a study of T cells in Graves' hyperthyroidism and ophthalmopathy (dated by TCRdb to about 2019). Background for the entire study: Peripheral blood samples were taken at initial diagnosis, before any treatment was given. The study also compared thyroid tissue and blood T-cell repertoires from several Graves' hyperthyroidism patients. The paper reports TCR Vbeta CDR3 sequencing of approximately 140 peripheral blood samples: approximately 41 ophthalmopathy, under 85 hyperthyroidism and around 17 progressor patients. The roughly 100 discovery patients were randomly split 7:3 into training and test sets. To identify distinguishing TCR V-J signatures, a discovery cohort of around 100 patients was used, comprising some 45 with Graves' ophthalmopathy and around 57 with stable Graves' hyperthyroidism. An independent validation cohort of around 19 hyperthyroidism patients and roughly 16 patients who later progressed to ophthalmopathy tested prospective prediction of ophthalmopathy. Once sampling was done, hyperthyroidism patients were given methimazole at a starting dose of 30 mg daily, whereas ophthalmopathy patients were given high-dose intravenous methylprednisolone. Overall results and qualifications from the work: In validation, progression to ophthalmopathy was predicted by the model with roughly 69% sensitivity and 72.22% specificity, a median of about 6.4 months before onset. Most expanded thyroid clonotypes (frequency above 0.001) were also found in blood, which suggests that blood repertoires may mirror thyroid immune responses. In cross-validation, a model built on a 13 V-J signature told ophthalmopathy apart from stable hyperthyroidism with just under 90% sensitivity and approximately 84% specificity, and in testing the same model reached 80%/75%. Sample size was not statistically predetermined, and blinding of investigators to group allocation was not performed.

Graves' hyperthyroidism was defined as stable when no progression to ophthalmopathy occurred over 18 months of follow-up. The hyperthyroidism patients were between 18 and 65 years old and newly diagnosed, with a disease duration of less than 2 months. Exclusion was applied to patients with uncontrolled infections, other autoimmune diseases, pregnancy or lactation. Clinical symptoms, serum thyroxine and TRAb, thyroid ultrasound, and orbital computed tomography formed the basis for the diagnoses. PBMCs were isolated from roughly 10 ml of fresh peripheral blood by Ficoll-Paque density gradient centrifugation. Total RNA was extracted using Trizol reagent, and RNA quality was assessed on an Agilent 2100 Bioanalyzer. The sequence was collected from a woman aged 45-65 years with Graves' hyperthyroidism. Sequencing used blood.

DNA sequence: TGTGCCAGCAGCTTGGACAGGGGCCACGAGCAGTACTTC. Its protein product is CASSLDRGHEQYF. This chain is built from TRBV11-2 and TRBJ2-7, and 9 bases in between align with TRBD1. The germline V gene specifies SGHAT as CDR1 and FQNNGV as CDR2. From its cysteine to its phenylalanine, the CDR3 spans 13 amino acids. Solely the CDR3 DNA is kept, with 39 bases framed from the first base. V trim: 3 bases; J trim: 5 bases; unmatched bases: 2.